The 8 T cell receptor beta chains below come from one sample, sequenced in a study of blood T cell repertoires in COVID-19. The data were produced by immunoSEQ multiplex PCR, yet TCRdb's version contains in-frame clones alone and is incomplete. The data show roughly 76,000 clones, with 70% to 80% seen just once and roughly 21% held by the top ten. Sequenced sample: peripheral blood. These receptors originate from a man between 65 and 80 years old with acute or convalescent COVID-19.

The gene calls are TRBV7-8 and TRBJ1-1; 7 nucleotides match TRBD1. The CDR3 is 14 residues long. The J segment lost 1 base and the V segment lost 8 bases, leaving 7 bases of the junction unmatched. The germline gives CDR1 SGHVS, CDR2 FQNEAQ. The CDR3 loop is CASAVGGTNTEAFF. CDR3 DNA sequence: TGTGCCAGCGCCGTAGGGGGCACGAACACTGAAGCTTTCTTT.

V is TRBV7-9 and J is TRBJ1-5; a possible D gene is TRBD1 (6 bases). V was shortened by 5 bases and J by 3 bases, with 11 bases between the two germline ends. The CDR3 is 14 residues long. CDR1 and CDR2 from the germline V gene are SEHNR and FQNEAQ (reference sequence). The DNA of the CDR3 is TGTGCCAGCAGCAACGGGACAATCAATCAGCCCCAGCATTTT. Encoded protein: CASSNGTINQPQHF. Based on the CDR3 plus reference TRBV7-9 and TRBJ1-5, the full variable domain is DTGVSQNPRHKITKRGQNVTFRCDPISEHNRLYWYRQTLGQGPEFLTYFQNEAQLEKSRLLSDRFSAERPKGSFSTLEIQRTEQGDSAMYLCASSNGTINQPQHFGDGTRLSIL.

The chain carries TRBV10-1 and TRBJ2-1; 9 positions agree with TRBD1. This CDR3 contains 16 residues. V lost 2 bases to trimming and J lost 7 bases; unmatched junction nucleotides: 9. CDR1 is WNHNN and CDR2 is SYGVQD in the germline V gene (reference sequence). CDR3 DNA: TGCGCCAGCAGTGAGGGGGGGACAGGGAGGAATAATGAGCAGTTCTTC. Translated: CASSEGGTGRNNEQFF.

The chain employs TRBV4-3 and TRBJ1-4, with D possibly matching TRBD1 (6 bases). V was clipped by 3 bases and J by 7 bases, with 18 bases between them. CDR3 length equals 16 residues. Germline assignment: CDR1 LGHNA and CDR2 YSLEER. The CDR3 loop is CASSQDFRDNAEKLFF. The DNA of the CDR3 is TGCGCCAGCAGCCAGGACTTCCGGGACAATGCTGAAAAACTGTTTTTT.

The CDR3 DNA reads TGCGCCAGCAGCGCCGACAGGGCGAACACTGAAGCTTTCTTT. Residues: CASSADRANTEAFF. The rearrangement joins TRBV5-1 to TRBJ1-1, with 7 positions matching TRBD1. Germline V gene sequence: CDR1 SGHRS, CDR2 YFSETQ. J lost 1 base, V lost 4 bases, and 4 bases had no gene match. The CDR3 runs to 14 residues.

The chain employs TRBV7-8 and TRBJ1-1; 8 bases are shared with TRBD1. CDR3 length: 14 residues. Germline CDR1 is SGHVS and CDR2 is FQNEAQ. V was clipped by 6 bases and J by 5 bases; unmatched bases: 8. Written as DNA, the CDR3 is TGTGCCAGCAGTTCCGACAGGGGAAGAACTGAAGCTTTCTTT. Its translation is CASSSDRGRTEAFF.

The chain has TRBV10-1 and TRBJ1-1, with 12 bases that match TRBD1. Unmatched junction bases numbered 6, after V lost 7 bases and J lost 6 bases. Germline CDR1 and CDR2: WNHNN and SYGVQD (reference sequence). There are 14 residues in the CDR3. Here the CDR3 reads CASTRGQGAAEAFF. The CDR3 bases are TGCGCCAGCACCCGGGGACAGGGGGCTGCTGAAGCTTTCTTT.

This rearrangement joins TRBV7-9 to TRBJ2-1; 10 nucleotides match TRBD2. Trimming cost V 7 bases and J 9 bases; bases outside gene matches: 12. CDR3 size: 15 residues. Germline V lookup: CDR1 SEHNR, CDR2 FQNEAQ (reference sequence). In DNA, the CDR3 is TGTGCCAGCACCCTACTAGCGGGGTCCCCCTTTGAGCAGTTCTTC. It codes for CASTLLAGSPFEQFF.